Shown below are 28 T cell receptor beta chains from a single sample sequenced in a study of shared clonotypes between healthy human individuals. Clones were sequenced by immunoSEQ multiplex PCR, and TCRdb holds only the in-frame ones, with some missing. Counted here are roughly 640,000 clones, 95% to 98% occurring once; the ten biggest clones make up 0.055% to 0.07%. Sequences were obtained from naive CD4+ T cells sorted from blood. The subset is: CD45RA+ positively selected. All receptors come from a woman aged 25-40 years in good health.

This clone has a single count. This rearrangement joins TRBV28 to TRBJ1-4; no reliable D call. There are 13 residues in the CDR3. Trimming stripped 5 bases from V and 0 bases from J, with 4 bases between. The germline gives CDR1 MDHEN, CDR2 SYDVKM. The CDR3 nucleotides are TGTGCCAGCAGTATTGCAACTAATGAAAAACTGTTTTTT. It is translated as CASSIATNEKLFF.

The chain links TRBV14 to TRBJ1-3, with D unclear. CDR3 length: 13 amino acids. The germline CDR1 and CDR2 sequences are SGHDN and FVKESK. CDR3 amino acids: CAIMLSSGNTIYF. The CDR3 bases are TGTGCAATCATGTTGAGCTCTGGAAACACCATATATTTT.

The genes are TRBV6-4 and TRBJ1-5; maybe TRBD1 (5 bases). V was cut by 8 bases and J by 6 bases, with 14 bases left in between. This CDR3 contains 13 residues. Germline CDR1 reads MRHNA; CDR2 reads SNTAGT. CDR3 DNA: TGTGCCAGCGGCGAGCAGGGCGGTCAGCCCCAGCATTTT. It translates to CASGEQGGQPQHF.

V gene TRBV5-1 combines with J gene TRBJ2-1; 7 bases map to TRBD2. Unmatched junction bases numbered 11, after V lost 3 bases and J lost 2 bases. The germline V gene has CDR1 SGHRS and CDR2 YFSETQ. The CDR3 extends over 17 amino acids. CDR3 in DNA: TGCGCCAGCAGCTCATCCGGAGCGGGAAGCACCTACAATGAGCAGTTCTTC. Translation gives CASSSSGAGSTYNEQFF.

The V gene is TRBV18, the J gene TRBJ2-1; 9 positions agree with TRBD1. This CDR3 spans 17 amino acids. The V and J ends lost 4 bases and 1 base, in that order; junction bases with no gene match: 8. The germline CDR1 and CDR2 sequences are KGHSH and LQKENI. CDR3 residues: CASSRNPGTGSYNEQFF. The CDR3 bases are TGTGCCAGCTCACGCAACCCTGGGACAGGGTCCTACAATGAGCAGTTCTTC. Full variable domain (rest looked up from reference TRBV18 and TRBJ2-1): NAGVMQNPRHLVRRRGQEARLRCSPMKGHSHVYWYRQLPEEGLKFMVYLQKENIIDESGMPKERFSAEFPKEGPSILRIQQVVRGDSAAYFCASSRNPGTGSYNEQFFGPGTRLTVL.

As for this clone: The sample carries other DNA sequences with the same CDR3. The chain has TRBV7-2 and TRBJ1-5; no reliable D call. From germline, CDR1 is SGHTA and CDR2 FQGNSA. There are 12 residues in the CDR3. The V and J ends lost 1 base and 7 bases respectively, with 5 bases between them. The DNA for the CDR3 is TGTGCCAGCAGCTTAGGAGGCCAGCCCCAGCATTTT. Amino acids: CASSLGGQPQHF.

The CDR3 is CASSLEWGSTDTQYF. The CDR3 coding sequence is TGTGCCAGCAGCTTAGAATGGGGAAGCACAGATACGCAGTATTTT. This chain connects TRBV7-9 to TRBJ2-3; D not resolved. V was shortened by 1 base and J by 0 bases, with 8 bases between the two germline ends. The CDR3 spans 15 residues. Germline V gene data show CDR1 as SEHNR and CDR2 as FQNEAQ (reference sequence).

The chain couples TRBV11-3 to TRBJ2-7; weak D call: TRBD2 (7 bases). The germline V and J ends were trimmed by 5 bases and 2 bases, with 16 bases remaining between them. The length of the CDR3 is 15 residues. Germline V gene lookup returns CDR1 SGHNT and CDR2 YENEEA. The DNA of the CDR3 is TGTGCCAGCAGCCCAAAGGGGGGGCGCGCCTACGAGCAGTACTTC. Translation: CASSPKGGRAYEQYF.

The genes are TRBV7-6 and TRBJ2-2, with D possibly matching TRBD1 (5 bases). Trimming pared 6 bases from V and 5 bases from J, leaving 10 bases between. CDR1 is SGHVS and CDR2 is FNYEAQ in the germline V gene. The CDR3 is 13 amino acids. Written as DNA, the CDR3 is TGTGCCAGCAGTTCACAGGAAACCGGGGAGCTGTTTTTT. Translating it yields CASSSQETGELFF.

This clone was recorded a few times. The rearrangement joins TRBV6-5 to TRBJ1-1, with D unclear. CDR3 length: 14 amino acids. Germline V CDR1 and CDR2: MNHEY, SVGAGI. V was shortened by 5 bases and J by 1 base, with 11 bases between the two germline ends. In DNA form, the CDR3 reads TGTGCCAGCAGTGGAACGACACCGAACACTGAAGCTTTCTTT. Its protein is CASSGTTPNTEAFF.

This clone was detected only once. The V call is TRBV19, the J call TRBJ1-2; D might be TRBD1 (5 bases). Germline loops: CDR1 LNHDA, CDR2 SQIVND (reference sequence). The CDR3 has 16 amino acids. V lost 0 bases and J 0 bases, leaving 11 bases between the germline ends. The CDR3 sequence is CASSIDRQGANYGYTF. The CDR3 DNA sequence: TGTGCCAGTAGTATAGATCGCCAGGGAGCTAACTATGGCTACACCTTC.

V is TRBV5-5 and J is TRBJ1-5; D gene uncertain. This CDR3 has 15 amino acids. CDR1 SGHKS and CDR2 YYEKEE come from the germline V gene (reference sequence). Trimming took off 0 bases at V and 6 bases at J, with 13 bases between the two ends. CDR3 region: CASSLAAGGSQPQHF. The CDR3 coding sequence is TGTGCCAGCAGCTTGGCGGCAGGAGGTAGTCAGCCCCAGCATTTT.

The chain is built from TRBV11-2 and TRBJ1-1; D ambiguous. Germline V gene lookup returns CDR1 SGHAT and CDR2 FQNNGV. V lost 4 bases to trimming and J lost 2 bases, with 11 bases between them. The CDR3 has 14 residues. CDR3 DNA: TGTGCCAGCAGCTCGACGGGGTCAAACACTGAAGCTTTCTTT. Protein: CASSSTGSNTEAFF.

The chain has TRBV14 and TRBJ2-5, with 10 bases lining up with TRBD2. V trimming: 4 bases; J trimming: 4 bases; junction bases outside the gene matches: 9. The CDR3 totals 16 residues. The germline V gene encodes CDR1 SGHDN and CDR2 FVKESK. CDR3 coding DNA: TGTGCCAGCAGCCCCCGGGTAGCGGGAGGCTCAGAGACCCAGTACTTC. This codes for CASSPRVAGGSETQYF.

V gene TRBV28 combines with J gene TRBJ2-2; D is perhaps TRBD1 (5 bases). The V gene's germline CDR1 is MDHEN and CDR2 SYDVKM. The V gene lost 6 bases and the J gene lost 5 bases, with 16 bases spanning the gap. The CDR3 is 15 amino acids. The CDR3 DNA is TGTGCCAGCAGCTCATTCAGGGTTCGGACCGGGGAGCTGTTTTTT. As protein: CASSSFRVRTGELFF.

This chain joins TRBV5-1 and TRBJ2-5, with 7 bases that match TRBD2. J lost 4 bases, V lost 0 bases, and 9 bases had no gene match. Per the germline V gene, CDR1 is SGHRS and CDR2 is YFSETQ. The CDR3 spans 16 residues. The CDR3 loop reads CASSLAASGIIETQYF. In DNA, the CDR3 is TGCGCCAGCAGCTTGGCGGCTAGCGGTATTATAGAGACCCAGTACTTC.

The V gene is TRBV10-1, the J gene TRBJ2-3; 14 bases map to TRBD2. V was clipped by 0 bases and J by 6 bases; unmatched bases: 11. CDR1 is WNHNN and CDR2 is SYGVQD in the germline V gene (reference sequence). The CDR3 has 19 amino acids. In DNA form, the CDR3 reads TGCGCCAGCAGTGAGTCGGTTCGACTAGCGGGAGGGCCAGCGGATACGCAGTATTTT. Translating gives CASSESVRLAGGPADTQYF.

This clone was recorded once. V is TRBV5-6 and J is TRBJ1-1; D remains ambiguous. From germline, CDR1 is SGHDT and CDR2 YYEEEE. CDR3 length: 13 amino acids. The germline V and J ends were trimmed by 1 base and 2 bases, with 6 bases remaining between them. Here the CDR3 DNA reads TGTGCCAGCAGCTTGACAGCTAACACTGAAGCTTTCTTT. It codes for CASSLTANTEAFF.

This chain links TRBV5-1 with TRBJ2-1; no definite D call. V was clipped by 6 bases and J by 0 bases, with 19 bases between them. Germline V gives CDR1 SGHRS, CDR2 YFSETQ. This CDR3 spans 17 amino acids. The CDR3 protein is CASTISTRVSSYNEQFF. DNA for the CDR3: TGCGCCAGCACCATTTCGACCCGTGTTTCCTCCTACAATGAGCAGTTCTTC.

The chain carries TRBV2 and TRBJ1-3; 8 bases match TRBD1. This CDR3 has 15 residues. The J segment lost 3 bases and the V segment lost 5 bases, leaving 6 bases of the junction unmatched. The germline gives CDR1 SNHLY, CDR2 FYNNEI. CDR3 DNA: TGTGCCAGCAGTCGAGCGACAGGGGTTGGAAACACCATATATTTT. It encodes CASSRATGVGNTIYF.

J is TRBJ1-5 and V is TRBV19, with 8 positions matching TRBD1. The CDR3 totals 15 residues. J lost 8 bases, V lost 2 bases, and 8 bases had no gene match. Germline CDR1 is LNHDA and CDR2 is SQIVND (reference sequence). The CDR3 DNA reads TGTGCCAGTAGTATATTGGTCACAGGGGGGGAGCCCCAGCATTTT. It is translated as CASSILVTGGEPQHF.

The chain joins TRBV7-2 to TRBJ1-5; D perhaps matches TRBD1 (6 bases). The CDR3 length is 14 residues. CDR1 and CDR2 (germline): SGHTA, FQGNSA. V was shortened by 2 bases and J by 3 bases, with 8 bases between the two germline ends. The CDR3 spells CASSLNRANQPQHF. Here the CDR3 DNA reads TGTGCCAGCAGCTTAAACAGGGCCAATCAGCCCCAGCATTTT.

This clone was seen a single time. The rearrangement uses TRBV18 and TRBJ1-1; possible D gene TRBD1, 6 bases. The CDR3 extends over 12 amino acids. Trimming stripped 8 bases from V and 1 base from J, with 8 bases between. Germline CDR1 reads KGHSH; CDR2 reads LQKENI. In DNA, the CDR3 is TGTGCCAGCGCGGGACAGAACACTGAAGCTTTCTTT. Its protein product is CASAGQNTEAFF.

The chain employs TRBV7-2 and TRBJ2-2; a possible D gene is TRBD1 (6 bases). The germline CDR1 and CDR2 sequences are SGHTA and FQGNSA. V lost 7 bases and J 5 bases, leaving 17 bases between the germline ends. The CDR3 contains 15 residues. The CDR3 DNA follows: TGTGCCAGCACTAGGGGCGCAGGGGTAACCGGGGAGCTGTTTTTT. Protein sequence: CASTRGAGVTGELFF. The full variable domain, with the rest looked up from reference TRBV7-2 and TRBJ2-2, is GAGVSQSPSNKVTEKGKDVELRCDPISGHTALYWYRQSLGQGLEFLIYFQGNSAPDKSGLPSDRFSAERTGGSVSTLTIQRTQQEDSAVYLCASTRGAGVTGELFFGEGSRLTVL.

The chain has TRBV19 and TRBJ2-1, with D perhaps TRBD2 (6 bases). Germline V gene data show CDR1 as LNHDA and CDR2 as SQIVND (reference sequence). Trimming pared 4 bases from V and 8 bases from J, leaving 21 bases between. CDR3 size: 16 residues. CDR3 bases: TGTGCCAGTAGTACCCAGTCTCAGGGAGGTGGCTATGAGCAGTTCTTC. It codes for CASSTQSQGGGYEQFF.

The CDR3 region is CASSGQNNYGYTF. In DNA, the CDR3 is TGTGCCAGCTCAGGACAGAATAACTATGGCTACACCTTC. The genes are TRBV18 and TRBJ1-2; D perhaps matches TRBD1 (6 bases). This CDR3 spans 13 amino acids. CDR1 is KGHSH and CDR2 is LQKENI in the germline V gene. The germline V and J ends were trimmed by 5 bases and 1 base, with 8 bases remaining between them.

The chain joins TRBV5-1 to TRBJ2-7, with a possible D match to TRBD1 (6 bases). The CDR3 runs to 14 residues. CDR1 is SGHRS, CDR2 YFSETQ, per germline. With 0 bases removed from V and 2 bases from J, the gap between germline ends came to 9 bases. CDR3 sequence (DNA): TGCGCCAGCAGCTTGGCCGGACAGCCCTACGAGCAGTACTTC. Protein: CASSLAGQPYEQYF.

The gene calls are TRBV6-5 and TRBJ1-2; D not resolved. The CDR3 is made up of 13 amino acids. Trimming took 3 bases from V and 6 from J, leaving 11 bases between them. The germline CDR1 and CDR2 sequences are MNHEY and SVGAGI. This CDR3 is CASSYFRMDGYTF. The CDR3 region has the DNA TGTGCCAGCAGTTATTTCCGGATGGATGGCTACACCTTC.